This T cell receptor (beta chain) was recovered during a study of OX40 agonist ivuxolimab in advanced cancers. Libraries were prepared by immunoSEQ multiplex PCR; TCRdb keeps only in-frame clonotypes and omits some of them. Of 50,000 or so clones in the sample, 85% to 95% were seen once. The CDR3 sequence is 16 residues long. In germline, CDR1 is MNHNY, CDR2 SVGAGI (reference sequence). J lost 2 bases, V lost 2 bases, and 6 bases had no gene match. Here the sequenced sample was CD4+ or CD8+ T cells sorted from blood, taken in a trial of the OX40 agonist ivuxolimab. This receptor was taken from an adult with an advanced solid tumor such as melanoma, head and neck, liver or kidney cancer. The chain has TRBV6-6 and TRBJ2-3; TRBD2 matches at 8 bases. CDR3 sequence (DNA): TGTGCCAGCAGTTACCCGAGCGGGGGACCCACAGATACGCAGTATTTT. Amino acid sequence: CASSYPSGGPTDTQYF.